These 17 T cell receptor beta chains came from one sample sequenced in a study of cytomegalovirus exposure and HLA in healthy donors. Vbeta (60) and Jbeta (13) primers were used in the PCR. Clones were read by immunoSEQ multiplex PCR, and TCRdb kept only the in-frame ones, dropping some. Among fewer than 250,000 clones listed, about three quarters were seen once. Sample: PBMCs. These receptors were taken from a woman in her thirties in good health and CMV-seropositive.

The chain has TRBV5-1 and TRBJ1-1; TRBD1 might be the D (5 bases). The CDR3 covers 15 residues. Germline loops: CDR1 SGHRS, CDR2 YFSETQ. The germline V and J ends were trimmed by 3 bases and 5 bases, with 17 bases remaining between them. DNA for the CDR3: TGCGCCAGCAGCTGGGACCTCCTGGGGGGAACTGAAGCTTTCTTT. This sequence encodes CASSWDLLGGTEAFF.

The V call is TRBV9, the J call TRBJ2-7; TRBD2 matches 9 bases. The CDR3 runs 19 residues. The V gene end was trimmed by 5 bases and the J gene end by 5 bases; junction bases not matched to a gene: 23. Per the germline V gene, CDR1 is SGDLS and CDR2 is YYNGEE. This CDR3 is CASSRSSGNSGLAGNEQYF. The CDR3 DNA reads TGTGCCAGCAGTCGTAGTTCCGGGAACTCGGGGCTAGCGGGAAACGAGCAGTACTTC.

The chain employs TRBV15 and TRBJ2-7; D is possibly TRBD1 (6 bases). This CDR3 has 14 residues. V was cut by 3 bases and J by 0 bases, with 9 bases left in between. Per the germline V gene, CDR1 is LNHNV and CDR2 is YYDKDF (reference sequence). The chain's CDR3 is CATSRQQGSYEQYF. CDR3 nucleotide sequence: TGTGCCACCAGCAGGCAACAGGGCTCCTACGAGCAGTACTTC.

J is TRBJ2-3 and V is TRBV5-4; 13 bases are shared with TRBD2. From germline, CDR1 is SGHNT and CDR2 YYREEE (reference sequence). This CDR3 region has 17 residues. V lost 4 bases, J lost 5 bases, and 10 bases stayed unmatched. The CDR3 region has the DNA TGTGCCAGCAGCAGGCGAGGGACTAGCGGGACCAGAGATACGCAGTATTTT. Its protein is CASSRRGTSGTRDTQYF. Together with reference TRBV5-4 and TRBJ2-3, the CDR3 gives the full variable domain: ETGVTQSPTHLIKTRGQQVTLRCSSQSGHNTVSWYQQALGQGPQFIFQYYREEENGRGNFPPRFSGLQFPNYSSELNVNALELDDSALYLCASSRRGTSGTRDTQYFGPGTRLTVL.

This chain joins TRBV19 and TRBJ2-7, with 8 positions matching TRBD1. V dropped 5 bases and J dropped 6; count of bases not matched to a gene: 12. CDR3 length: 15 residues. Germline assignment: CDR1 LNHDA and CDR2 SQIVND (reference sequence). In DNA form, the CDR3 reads TGTGCCAGTAGTGGAACCACGACAGGGGAATCCGAGCAGTACTTC. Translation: CASSGTTTGESEQYF. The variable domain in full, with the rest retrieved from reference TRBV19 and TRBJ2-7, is DGGITQSPKYLFRKEGQNVTLSCEQNLNHDAMYWYRQDPGQGLRLIYYSQIVNDFQKGDIAEGYSVSREKKESFPLTVTSAQKNPTAFYLCASSGTTTGESEQYFGPGTRLTVT.

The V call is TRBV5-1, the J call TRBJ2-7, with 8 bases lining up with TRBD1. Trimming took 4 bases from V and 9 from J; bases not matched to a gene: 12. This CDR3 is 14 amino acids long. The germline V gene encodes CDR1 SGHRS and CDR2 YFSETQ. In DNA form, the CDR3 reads TGCGCCAGCAGCGACGGACAGGGAGTTCTAGTGCAGTACTTC. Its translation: CASSDGQGVLVQYF.

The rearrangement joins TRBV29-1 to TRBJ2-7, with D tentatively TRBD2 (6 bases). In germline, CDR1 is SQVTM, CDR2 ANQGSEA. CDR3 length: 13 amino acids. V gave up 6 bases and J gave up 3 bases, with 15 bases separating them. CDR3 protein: CSVVLAGIYEQYF. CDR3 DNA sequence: TGCAGCGTCGTACTAGCAGGAATCTACGAGCAGTACTTC.

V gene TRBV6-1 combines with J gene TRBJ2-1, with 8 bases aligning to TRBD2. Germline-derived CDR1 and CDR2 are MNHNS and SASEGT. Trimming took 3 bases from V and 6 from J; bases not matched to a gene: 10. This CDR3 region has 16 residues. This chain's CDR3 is CASSDPGLAGSNEQFF. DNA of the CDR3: TGTGCCAGCAGTGACCCGGGGCTAGCGGGTAGCAATGAGCAGTTCTTC.

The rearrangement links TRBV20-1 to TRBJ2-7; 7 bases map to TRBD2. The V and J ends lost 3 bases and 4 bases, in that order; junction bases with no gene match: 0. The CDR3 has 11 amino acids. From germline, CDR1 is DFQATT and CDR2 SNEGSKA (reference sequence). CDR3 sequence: CSARRGYEQYF. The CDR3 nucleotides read TGCAGTGCTAGGCGGGGGTACGAGCAGTACTTC.

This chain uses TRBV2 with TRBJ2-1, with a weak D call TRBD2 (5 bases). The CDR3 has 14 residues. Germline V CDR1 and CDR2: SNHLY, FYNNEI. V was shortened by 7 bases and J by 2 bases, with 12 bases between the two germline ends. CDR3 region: CASIPGLTYNEQFF. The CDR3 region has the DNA TGTGCCAGCATCCCTGGACTGACCTACAATGAGCAGTTCTTC.

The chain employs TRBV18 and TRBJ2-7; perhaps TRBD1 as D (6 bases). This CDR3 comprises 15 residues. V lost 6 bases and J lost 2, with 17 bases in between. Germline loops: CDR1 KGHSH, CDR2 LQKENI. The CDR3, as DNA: TGTGCCAGCTCCGAAGGACAGCTTATGACCTACGAGCAGTACTTC. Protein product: CASSEGQLMTYEQYF.

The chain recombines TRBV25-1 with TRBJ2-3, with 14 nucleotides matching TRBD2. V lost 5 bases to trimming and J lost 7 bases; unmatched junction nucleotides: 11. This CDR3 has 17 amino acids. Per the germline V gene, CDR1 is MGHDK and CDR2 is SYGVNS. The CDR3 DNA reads TGTGCCAGCAGTACTTCACCGGGACTAGCGGGAGCATATACGCAGTATTTT. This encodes CASSTSPGLAGAYTQYF.

DNA of the CDR3: TGTGCCAGCAGCCGGGACAGGGATAATTCACCCCTCCACTTT. This encodes CASSRDRDNSPLHF. The genes are TRBV11-2 and TRBJ1-6; TRBD1 agrees at 9 bases. Germline trimming cut 5 bases from V and 5 bases from J; bases unmatched to any gene: 1. CDR1 is SGHAT and CDR2 is FQNNGV in the germline V gene. CDR3 length equals 14 residues.

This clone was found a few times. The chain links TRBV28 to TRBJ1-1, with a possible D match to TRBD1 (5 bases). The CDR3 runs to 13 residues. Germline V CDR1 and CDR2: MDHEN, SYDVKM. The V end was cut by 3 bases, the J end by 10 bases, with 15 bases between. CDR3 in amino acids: CASSLGRGGRAFF. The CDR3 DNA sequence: TGTGCCAGCAGTTTGGGTAGGGGAGGGCGAGCTTTCTTT.

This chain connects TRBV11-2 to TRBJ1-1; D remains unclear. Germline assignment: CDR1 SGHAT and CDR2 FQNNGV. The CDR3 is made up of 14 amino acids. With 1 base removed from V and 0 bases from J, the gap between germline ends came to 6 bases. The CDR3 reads CASSLGTVNTEAFF. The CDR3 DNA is TGTGCCAGCAGCTTAGGCACAGTGAACACTGAAGCTTTCTTT.

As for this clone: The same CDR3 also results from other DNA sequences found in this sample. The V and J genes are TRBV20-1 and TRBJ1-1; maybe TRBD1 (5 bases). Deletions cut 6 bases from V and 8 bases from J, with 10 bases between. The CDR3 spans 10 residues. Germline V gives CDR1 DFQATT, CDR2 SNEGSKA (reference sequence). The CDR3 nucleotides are TGCAGTGCGCCCTCAGGGGAAGCTTTCTTT. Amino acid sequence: CSAPSGEAFF.

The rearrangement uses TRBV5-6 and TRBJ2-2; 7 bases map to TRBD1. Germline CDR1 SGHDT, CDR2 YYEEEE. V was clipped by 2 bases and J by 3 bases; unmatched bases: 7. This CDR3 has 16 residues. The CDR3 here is CASSFEGQTYTGELFF. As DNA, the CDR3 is TGTGCCAGCAGCTTTGAGGGACAGACTTACACCGGGGAGCTGTTTTTT.